This record looks at one T cell receptor (beta chain) sequence and its context. What it binds is unknown. Aged 18 to 65, the patients had hyperthyroidism that was newly diagnosed and had lasted under 2 months. The record originates from a study of T cells in Graves' hyperthyroidism and ophthalmopathy. The CDR3 is made up of 13 amino acids. V lost 8 bases, J lost 7 bases, and 11 bases stayed unmatched. Germline V gene lookup returns CDR1 SQVTM and CDR2 ANQGSEA. There were TCR beta CDR3 regions amplified from RNA transcripts. The HTBI primer set drove a first-round RT-PCR of the TCR CDR3. TCRdb ran MiXCR on the multiplex PCR reads and lists one entry per CDR3 protein. Of a few hundred thousand distinct CDR3 sequences in the sample, 46% were seen once. Study-wide results and limits: The model's output predicted ophthalmopathy at a median of 6.5 months prior to onset. The blood repertoire included most of the expanded thyroid clonotypes above 0.001.

This chain connects TRBV29-1 to TRBJ1-5, with 7 nucleotides matching TRBD1. The receptor was isolated from a woman aged 18 to 35 with Graves' hyperthyroidism. The material sequenced was peripheral blood or thyroid tissue (not recorded which). CDR3 in amino acids: CSSETGAGQPQHF. Written as DNA, the CDR3 is TGCAGCAGCGAAACAGGGGCGGGACAGCCCCAGCATTTT.